These 4 T cell receptor beta chains were sequenced from one sample in a study of CD8+CD57+ T cells in acquired aplastic anemia. For CDR3 and TCR beta VDJ profiling, genomic DNA was the template used. TCRdb itself ran the reads through MiXCR, one entry per CDR3 protein. The repertoire holds under 250,000 distinct CDR3 sequences, with 30% to 35% as singletons. Sample: sorted CD4+, CD8+, or CD8+CD57+ T cells (not recorded which) from PBMCs. Source of these receptors: a human donor in good health, serving as a control.

Concerning this clonotype itself: This may arise from a read error, as a much more abundant clone is one base away. V gene TRBV7-9 combines with J gene TRBJ2-7; possibly TRBD1 or TRBD2 for D (5 bases each). The CDR3 covers 11 residues. Germline V gene data show CDR1 as SEHNR and CDR2 as FQNEAQ (reference sequence). The ends were cut back, 6 bases at V and 10 bases at J, with 13 bases in the middle. The CDR3 loop is CASSFRDHQYF. The CDR3 DNA reads TGTGCCAGCAGTTTTCGGGACCACCAGTACTTC.

At least ten counts were recorded for this clonotype. The chain couples TRBV2 to TRBJ1-5, with D unresolved. V lost 4 bases, J lost 2 bases, and 12 bases lay in between. Germline values: CDR1 SNHLY, CDR2 FYNNEI. The CDR3 sequence is 15 residues long. The CDR3 DNA sequence: TGTGCCAGCAGTGGAGGAGAATATGGCAATCAGCCCCAGCATTTT. Its translation is CASSGGEYGNQPQHF. The full variable domain, in which reference TRBV2 and TRBJ1-5 provide the parts outside the CDR3, is EPEVTQTPSHQVTQMGQEVILRCVPISNHLYFYWYRQILGQKVEFLVSFYNNEISEKSEIFDDQFSVERPDGSNFTLKIRSTKLEDSAMYFCASSGGEYGNQPQHFGDGTRLSIL.

This clonotype has a handful of counts. V is TRBV6-1 and J is TRBJ2-5, with 9 nucleotides matching TRBD1. Trimming took 6 bases from V and 5 from J; bases not matched to a gene: 7. The CDR3 is made up of 14 amino acids. Germline lookup yields CDR1 MNHNS and CDR2 SASEGT. The DNA of the CDR3 is TGTGCCAGCAGGCGACAGGGGGGCGGTGAGACCCAGTACTTC. As protein: CASRRQGGGETQYF.

By share of the sample, this clonotype is medium-sized (0.01 to 0.1%). J is TRBJ2-3 and V is TRBV7-9; D remains unclear. The V gene's germline CDR1 is SEHNR and CDR2 FQNEAQ (reference sequence). V lost 3 bases to trimming and J lost 3 bases, with 1 base between them. The CDR3 spans 11 residues. CDR3 amino acids: CASSLTDTQYF. The CDR3, as DNA: TGTGCCAGCAGCTTGACAGATACGCAGTATTTT.